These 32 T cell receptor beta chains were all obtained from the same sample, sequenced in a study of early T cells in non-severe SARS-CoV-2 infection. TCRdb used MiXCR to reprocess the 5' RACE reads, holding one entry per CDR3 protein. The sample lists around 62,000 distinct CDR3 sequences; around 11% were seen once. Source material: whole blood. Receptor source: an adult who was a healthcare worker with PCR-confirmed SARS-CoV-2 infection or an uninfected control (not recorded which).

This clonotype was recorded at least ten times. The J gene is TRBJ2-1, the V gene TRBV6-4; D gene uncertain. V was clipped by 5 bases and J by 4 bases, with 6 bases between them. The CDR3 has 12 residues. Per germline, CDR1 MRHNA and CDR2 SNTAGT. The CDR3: CASSNGYNEQFF. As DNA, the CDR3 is TGTGCCAGCAGTAACGGTTACAATGAGCAGTTCTTC.

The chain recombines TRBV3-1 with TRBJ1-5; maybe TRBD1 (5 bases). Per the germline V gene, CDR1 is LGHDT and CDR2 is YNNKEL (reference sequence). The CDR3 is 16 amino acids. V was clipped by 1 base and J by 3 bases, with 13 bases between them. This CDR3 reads CASSQGSQVNNQPQHF. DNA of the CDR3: TGTGCCAGCAGCCAAGGGTCACAGGTGAACAATCAGCCCCAGCATTTT.

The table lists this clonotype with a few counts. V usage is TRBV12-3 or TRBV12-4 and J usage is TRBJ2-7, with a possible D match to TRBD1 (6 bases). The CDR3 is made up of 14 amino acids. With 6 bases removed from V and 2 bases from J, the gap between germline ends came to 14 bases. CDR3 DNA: TGTGCCAGCAGACCCAAGACAGGTACCTACGAGCAGTACTTC. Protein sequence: CASRPKTGTYEQYF.

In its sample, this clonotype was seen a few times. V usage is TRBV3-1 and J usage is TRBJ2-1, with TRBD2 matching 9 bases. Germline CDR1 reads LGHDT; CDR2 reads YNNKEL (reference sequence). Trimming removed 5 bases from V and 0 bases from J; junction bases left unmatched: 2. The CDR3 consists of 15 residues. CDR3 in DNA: TGTGCCAGCAGCTCAGCGGGGGGCTCCTACAATGAGCAGTTCTTC. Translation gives CASSSAGGSYNEQFF.

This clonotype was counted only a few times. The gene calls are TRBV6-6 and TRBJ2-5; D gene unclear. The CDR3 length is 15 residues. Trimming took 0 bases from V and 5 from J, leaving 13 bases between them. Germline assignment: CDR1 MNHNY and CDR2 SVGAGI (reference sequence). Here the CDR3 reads CASSYSDLVTETQYF. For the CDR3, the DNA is TGTGCCAGCAGTTACTCGGATCTAGTCACCGAGACCCAGTACTTC.

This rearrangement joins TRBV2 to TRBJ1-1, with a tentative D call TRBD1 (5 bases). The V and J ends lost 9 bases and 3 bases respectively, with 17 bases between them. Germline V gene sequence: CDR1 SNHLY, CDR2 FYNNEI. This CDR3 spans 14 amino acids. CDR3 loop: CARGVPGGYTEAFF. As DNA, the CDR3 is TGTGCCAGGGGGGTACCCGGAGGGTACACTGAAGCTTTCTTT.

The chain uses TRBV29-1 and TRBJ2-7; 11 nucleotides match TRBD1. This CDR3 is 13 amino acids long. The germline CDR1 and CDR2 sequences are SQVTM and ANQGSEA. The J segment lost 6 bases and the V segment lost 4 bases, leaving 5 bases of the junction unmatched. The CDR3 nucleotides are TGCAGCGTTGGGCTGGGGACAGGGGGCGAGCAGTACTTC. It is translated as CSVGLGTGGEQYF.

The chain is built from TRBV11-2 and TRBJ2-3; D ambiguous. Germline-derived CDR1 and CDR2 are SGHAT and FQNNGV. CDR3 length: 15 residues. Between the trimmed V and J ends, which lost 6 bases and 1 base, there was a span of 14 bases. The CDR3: CASRKNSLRTDTQYF. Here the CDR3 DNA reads TGTGCCAGCAGAAAAAATAGCCTCCGCACAGATACGCAGTATTTT.

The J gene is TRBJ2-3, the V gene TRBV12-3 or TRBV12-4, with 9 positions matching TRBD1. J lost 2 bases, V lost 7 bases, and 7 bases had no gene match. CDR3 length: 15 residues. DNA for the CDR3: TGTGCCAGCAACCCGGGACAGGGCCTCACAGATACGCAGTATTTT. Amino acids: CASNPGQGLTDTQYF.

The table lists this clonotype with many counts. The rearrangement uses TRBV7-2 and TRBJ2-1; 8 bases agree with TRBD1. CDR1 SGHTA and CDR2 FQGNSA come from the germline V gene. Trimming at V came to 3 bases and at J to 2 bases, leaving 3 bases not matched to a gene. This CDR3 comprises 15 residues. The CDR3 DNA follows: TGTGCCAGCAGCTTTGACAGGGGTCCCTACAATGAGCAGTTCTTC. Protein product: CASSFDRGPYNEQFF.

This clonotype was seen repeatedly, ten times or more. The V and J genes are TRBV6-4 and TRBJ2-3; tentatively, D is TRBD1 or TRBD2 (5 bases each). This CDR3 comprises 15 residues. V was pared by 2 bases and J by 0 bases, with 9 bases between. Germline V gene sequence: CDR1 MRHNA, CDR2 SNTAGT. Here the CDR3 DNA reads TGTGCCAGCAGTGACGTTGGGGGTAGCACAGATACGCAGTATTTT. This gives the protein CASSDVGGSTDTQYF.

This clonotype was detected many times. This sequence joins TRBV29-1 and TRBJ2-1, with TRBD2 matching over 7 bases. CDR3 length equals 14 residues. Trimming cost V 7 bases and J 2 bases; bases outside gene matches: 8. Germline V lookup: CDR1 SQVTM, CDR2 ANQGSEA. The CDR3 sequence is CSGMAGVAYNEQFF. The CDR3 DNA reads TGCAGCGGGATGGCGGGAGTCGCCTACAATGAGCAGTTCTTC.

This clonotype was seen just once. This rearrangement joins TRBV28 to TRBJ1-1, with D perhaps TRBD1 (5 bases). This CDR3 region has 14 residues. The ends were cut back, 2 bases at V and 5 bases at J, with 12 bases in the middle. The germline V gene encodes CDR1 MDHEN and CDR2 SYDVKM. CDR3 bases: TGTGCCAGCAGTTTACTGGCAGGGAGGACTGAAGCTTTCTTT. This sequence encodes CASSLLAGRTEAFF.

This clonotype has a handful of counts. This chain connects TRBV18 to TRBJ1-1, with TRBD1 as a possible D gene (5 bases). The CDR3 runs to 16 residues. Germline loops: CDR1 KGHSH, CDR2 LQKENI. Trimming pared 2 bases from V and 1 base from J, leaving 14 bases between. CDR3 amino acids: CASSPYGGHKNTEAFF. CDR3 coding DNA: TGTGCCAGCTCACCATACGGCGGACACAAGAACACTGAAGCTTTCTTT.

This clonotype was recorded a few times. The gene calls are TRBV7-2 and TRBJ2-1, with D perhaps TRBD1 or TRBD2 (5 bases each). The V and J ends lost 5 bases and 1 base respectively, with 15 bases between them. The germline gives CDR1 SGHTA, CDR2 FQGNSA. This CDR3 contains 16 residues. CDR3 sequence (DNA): TGTGCCAGCAGCCTAGGGTCCGGGACGTCCTACAATGAGCAGTTCTTC. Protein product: CASSLGSGTSYNEQFF.

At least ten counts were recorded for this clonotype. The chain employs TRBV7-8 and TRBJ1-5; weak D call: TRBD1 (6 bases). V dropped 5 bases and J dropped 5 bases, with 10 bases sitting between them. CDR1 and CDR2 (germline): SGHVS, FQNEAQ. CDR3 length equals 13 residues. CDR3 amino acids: CASSRTDYQPQHF. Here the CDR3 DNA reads TGTGCCAGCAGCCGGACAGACTATCAGCCCCAGCATTTT. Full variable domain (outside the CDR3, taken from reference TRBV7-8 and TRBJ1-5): GAGVSQSPRYKVAKRGQDVALRCDPISGHVSLFWYQQALGQGPEFLTYFQNEAQLDKSGLPSDRFFAERPEGSVSTLKIQRTQQEDSAVYLCASSRTDYQPQHFGDGTRLSIL.

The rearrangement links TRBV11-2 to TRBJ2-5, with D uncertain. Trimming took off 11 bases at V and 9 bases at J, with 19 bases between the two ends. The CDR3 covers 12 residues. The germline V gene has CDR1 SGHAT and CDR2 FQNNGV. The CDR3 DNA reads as TGTGCCTCACATGGCGACGCCGAGGCCCAGTACTTC. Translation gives CASHGDAEAQYF.

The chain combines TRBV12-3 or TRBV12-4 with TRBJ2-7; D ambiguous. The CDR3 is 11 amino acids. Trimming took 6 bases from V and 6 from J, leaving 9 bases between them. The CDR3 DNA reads TGTGCCAGCAGGTCGGAGATCGAGCAGTACTTC. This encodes CASRSEIEQYF.

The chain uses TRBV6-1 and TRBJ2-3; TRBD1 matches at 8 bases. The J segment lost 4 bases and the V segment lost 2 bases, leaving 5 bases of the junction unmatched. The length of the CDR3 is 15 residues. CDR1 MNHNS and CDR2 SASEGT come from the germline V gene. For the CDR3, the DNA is TGTGCCAGCAGTGAAAATCTACAGGGGGCAGATACGCAGTATTTT. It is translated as CASSENLQGADTQYF.

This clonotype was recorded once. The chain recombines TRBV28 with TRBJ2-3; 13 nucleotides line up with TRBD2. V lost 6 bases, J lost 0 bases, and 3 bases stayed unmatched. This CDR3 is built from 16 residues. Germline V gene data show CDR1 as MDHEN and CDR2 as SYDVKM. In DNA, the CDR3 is TGTGCCAGCAGGGGGACTAGCGGGATGAGCACAGATACGCAGTATTTT. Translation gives CASRGTSGMSTDTQYF.

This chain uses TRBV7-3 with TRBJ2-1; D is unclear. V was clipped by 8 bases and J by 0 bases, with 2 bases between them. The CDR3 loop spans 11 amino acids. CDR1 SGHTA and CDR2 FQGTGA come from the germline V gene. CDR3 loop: CASASYNEQFF. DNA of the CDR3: TGTGCCAGCGCCTCCTACAATGAGCAGTTCTTC.

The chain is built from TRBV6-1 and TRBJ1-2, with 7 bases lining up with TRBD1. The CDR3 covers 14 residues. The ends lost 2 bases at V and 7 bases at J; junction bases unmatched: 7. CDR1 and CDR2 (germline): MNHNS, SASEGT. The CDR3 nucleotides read TGTGCCAGCAGTGAAATCTCGACAGGGAGTGGCTACACCTTC. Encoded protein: CASSEISTGSGYTF.

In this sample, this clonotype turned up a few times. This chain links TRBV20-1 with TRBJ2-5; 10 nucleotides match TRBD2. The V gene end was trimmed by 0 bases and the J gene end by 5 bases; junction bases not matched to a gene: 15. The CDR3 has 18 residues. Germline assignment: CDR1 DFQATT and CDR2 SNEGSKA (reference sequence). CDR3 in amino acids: CSARDFIRASGRKETQYF. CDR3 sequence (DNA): TGCAGTGCTAGAGATTTTATCCGGGCTAGCGGGAGAAAGGAGACCCAGTACTTC.

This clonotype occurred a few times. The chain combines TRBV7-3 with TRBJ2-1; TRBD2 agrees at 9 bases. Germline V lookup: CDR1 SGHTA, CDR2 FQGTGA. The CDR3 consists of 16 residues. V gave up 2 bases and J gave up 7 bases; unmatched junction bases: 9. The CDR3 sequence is CASSLGAGGIRNEQFF. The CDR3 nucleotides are TGTGCCAGCAGCTTAGGGGCGGGAGGGATACGGAATGAGCAGTTCTTC.

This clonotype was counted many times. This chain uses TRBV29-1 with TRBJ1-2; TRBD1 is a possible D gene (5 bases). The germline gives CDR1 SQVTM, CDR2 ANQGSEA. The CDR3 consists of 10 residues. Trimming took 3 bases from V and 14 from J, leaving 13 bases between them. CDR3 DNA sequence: TGCAGCGTTGAGGACAACGGGTGGACCTTC. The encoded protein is CSVEDNGWTF.

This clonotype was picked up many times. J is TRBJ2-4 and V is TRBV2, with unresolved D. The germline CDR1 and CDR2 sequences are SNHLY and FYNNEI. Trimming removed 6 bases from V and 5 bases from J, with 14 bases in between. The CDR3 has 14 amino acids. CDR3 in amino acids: CASRAQVRENIQYF. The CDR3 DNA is TGTGCCAGCAGGGCACAAGTCCGTGAAAACATTCAGTACTTC.

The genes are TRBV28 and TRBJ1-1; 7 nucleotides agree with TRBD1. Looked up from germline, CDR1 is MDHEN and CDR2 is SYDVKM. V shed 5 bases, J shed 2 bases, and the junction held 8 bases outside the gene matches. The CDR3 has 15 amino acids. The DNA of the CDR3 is TGTGCCAGCAGTACCCAGGGGGATGTAAACACTGAAGCTTTCTTT. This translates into CASSTQGDVNTEAFF.

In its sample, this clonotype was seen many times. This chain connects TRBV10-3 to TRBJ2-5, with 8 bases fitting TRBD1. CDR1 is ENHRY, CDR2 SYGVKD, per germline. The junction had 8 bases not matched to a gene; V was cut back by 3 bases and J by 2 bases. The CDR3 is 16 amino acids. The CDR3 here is CAISEHGQGDQETQYF. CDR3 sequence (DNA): TGTGCCATCAGTGAACACGGACAGGGCGATCAAGAGACCCAGTACTTC.

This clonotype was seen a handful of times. The CDR3 sequence: CSAGGLANTDTQYF. For the CDR3, the DNA is TGCAGTGCCGGGGGACTAGCAAACACAGATACGCAGTATTTT. The chain employs TRBV20-1 and TRBJ2-3, with 9 nucleotides matching TRBD2. Trimming cost V 6 bases and J 2 bases; bases outside gene matches: 6. CDR3 length: 14 residues. Germline V CDR1 and CDR2: DFQATT, SNEGSKA (reference sequence).

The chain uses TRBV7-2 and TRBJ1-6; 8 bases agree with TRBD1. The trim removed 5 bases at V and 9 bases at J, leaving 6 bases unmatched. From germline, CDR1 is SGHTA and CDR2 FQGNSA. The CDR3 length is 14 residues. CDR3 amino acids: CASSVDRVGSPLHF. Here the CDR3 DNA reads TGTGCCAGCAGCGTGGACAGGGTCGGTTCACCCCTCCACTTT.

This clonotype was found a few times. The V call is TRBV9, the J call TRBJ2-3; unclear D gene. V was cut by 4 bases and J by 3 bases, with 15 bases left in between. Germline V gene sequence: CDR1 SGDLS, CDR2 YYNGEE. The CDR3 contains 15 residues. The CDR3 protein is CASSPQPVATDTQYF. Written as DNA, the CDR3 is TGTGCCAGCAGCCCGCAGCCGGTGGCGACAGATACGCAGTATTTT.

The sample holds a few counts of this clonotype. Written as DNA, the CDR3 is TGCAGTGCTAGAGTAGCGGGAGGGGGCACCGGGGAGCTGTTTTTT. It yields the protein CSARVAGGGTGELFF. The J gene is TRBJ2-2, the V gene TRBV20-1, with 11 bases identical to TRBD2. The CDR3 is 15 residues long. Germline V gives CDR1 DFQATT, CDR2 SNEGSKA (reference sequence). With 1 base clipped from V and 4 bases from J, the junction kept 2 bases outside the gene matches.